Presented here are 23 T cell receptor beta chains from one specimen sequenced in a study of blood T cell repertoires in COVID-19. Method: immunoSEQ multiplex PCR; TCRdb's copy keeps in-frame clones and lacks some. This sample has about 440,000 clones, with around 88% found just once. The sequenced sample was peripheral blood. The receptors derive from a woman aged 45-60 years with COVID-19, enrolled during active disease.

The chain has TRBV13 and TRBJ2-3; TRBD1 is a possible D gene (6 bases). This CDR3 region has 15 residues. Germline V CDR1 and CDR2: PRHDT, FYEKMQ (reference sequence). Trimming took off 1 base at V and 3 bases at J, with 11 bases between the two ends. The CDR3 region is CASSLVGAGTDTQYF. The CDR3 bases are TGTGCCAGCAGCTTAGTGGGGGCTGGGACAGATACGCAGTATTTT.

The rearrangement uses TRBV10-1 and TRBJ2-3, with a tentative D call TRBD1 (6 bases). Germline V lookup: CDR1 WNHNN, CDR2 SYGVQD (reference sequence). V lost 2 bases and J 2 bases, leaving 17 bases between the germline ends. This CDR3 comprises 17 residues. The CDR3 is CASSEGIIGQSTDTQYF. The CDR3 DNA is TGCGCCAGCAGTGAGGGAATCATCGGACAGTCCACAGATACGCAGTATTTT.

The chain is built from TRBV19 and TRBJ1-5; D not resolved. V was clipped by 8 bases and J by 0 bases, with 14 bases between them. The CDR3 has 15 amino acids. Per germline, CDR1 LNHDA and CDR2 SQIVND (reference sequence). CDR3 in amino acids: CASRTGPISNQPQHF. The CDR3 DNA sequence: TGTGCCAGTCGGACTGGCCCTATTAGCAATCAGCCCCAGCATTTT. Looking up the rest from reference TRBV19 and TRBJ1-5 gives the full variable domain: DGGITQSPKYLFRKEGQNVTLSCEQNLNHDAMYWYRQDPGQGLRLIYYSQIVNDFQKGDIAEGYSVSREKKESFPLTVTSAQKNPTAFYLCASRTGPISNQPQHFGDGTRLSIL.

The CDR3 bases are TGCGCCAGCAGCTTGGACAGGGATCTTCTCTACGAGCAGTACTTC. Residues: CASSLDRDLLYEQYF. The chain recombines TRBV5-1 with TRBJ2-7, with a tentative D call TRBD1 (6 bases). The CDR3 extends over 15 amino acids. V lost 0 bases and J lost 3, with 13 bases in between. Germline CDR1 is SGHRS and CDR2 is YFSETQ.

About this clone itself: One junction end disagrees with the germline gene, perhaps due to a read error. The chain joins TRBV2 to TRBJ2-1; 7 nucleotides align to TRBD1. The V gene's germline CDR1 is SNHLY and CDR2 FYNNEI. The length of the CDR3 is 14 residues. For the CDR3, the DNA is TGTGCCAGCCGTGAGCCCCTTACAGGGGATGAGCAGTTCTTC. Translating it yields CASREPLTGDEQFF.

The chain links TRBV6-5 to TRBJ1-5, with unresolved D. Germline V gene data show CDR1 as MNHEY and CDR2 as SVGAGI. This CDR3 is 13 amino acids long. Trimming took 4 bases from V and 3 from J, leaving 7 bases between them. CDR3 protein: CASSFSFNQPQHF. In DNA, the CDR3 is TGTGCCAGCAGTTTTTCTTTCAATCAGCCCCAGCATTTT.

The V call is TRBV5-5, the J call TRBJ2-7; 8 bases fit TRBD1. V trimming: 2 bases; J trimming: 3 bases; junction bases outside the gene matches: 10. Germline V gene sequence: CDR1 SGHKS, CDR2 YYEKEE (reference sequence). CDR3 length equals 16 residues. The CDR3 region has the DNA TGTGCCAGCAGCTTTTTGGTGACAGGGGCAGGCTACGAGCAGTACTTC. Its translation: CASSFLVTGAGYEQYF. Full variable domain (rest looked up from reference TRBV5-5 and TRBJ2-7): DAGVTQSPTHLIKTRGQQVTLRCSPISGHKSVSWYQQVLGQGPQFIFQYYEKEERGRGNFPDRFSARQFPNYSSELNVNALLLGDSALYLCASSFLVTGAGYEQYFGPGTRLTVT.

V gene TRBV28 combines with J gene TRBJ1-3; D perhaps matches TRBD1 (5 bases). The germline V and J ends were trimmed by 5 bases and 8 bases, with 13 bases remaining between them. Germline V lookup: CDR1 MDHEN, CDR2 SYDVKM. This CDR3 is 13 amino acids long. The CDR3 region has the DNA TGTGCCAGCAGTCCCCCAGGGAAGGACACCATATATTTT. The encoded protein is CASSPPGKDTIYF.

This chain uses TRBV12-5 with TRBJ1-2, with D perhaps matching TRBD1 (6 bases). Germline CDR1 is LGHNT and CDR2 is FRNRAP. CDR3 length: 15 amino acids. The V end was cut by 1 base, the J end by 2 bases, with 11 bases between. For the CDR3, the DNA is TGTGCTAGTGGTTTGGGACCCGACAGGAACTATGGCTACACCTTC. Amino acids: CASGLGPDRNYGYTF.

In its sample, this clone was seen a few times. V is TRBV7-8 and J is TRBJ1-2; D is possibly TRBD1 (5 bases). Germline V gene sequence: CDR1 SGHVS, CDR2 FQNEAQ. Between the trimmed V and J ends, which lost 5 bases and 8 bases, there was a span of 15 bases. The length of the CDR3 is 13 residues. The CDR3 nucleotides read TGTGCCAGCAGCCGGGACTCCTCCGCGGGCTACACCTTC. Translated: CASSRDSSAGYTF.

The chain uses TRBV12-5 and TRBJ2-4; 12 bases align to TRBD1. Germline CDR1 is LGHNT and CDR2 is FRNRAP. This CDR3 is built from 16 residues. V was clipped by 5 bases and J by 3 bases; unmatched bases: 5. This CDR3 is CASGLGTGGGKNIQYF. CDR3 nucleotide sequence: TGTGCTAGTGGTCTCGGGACAGGGGGCGGCAAAAACATTCAGTACTTC.

For the CDR3, the DNA is TGTGCCAGCAGCTGGGGACAGGGTGGGTCCCAGTACTTC. Protein sequence: CASSWGQGGSQYF. The gene calls are TRBV7-6 and TRBJ2-5; 9 bases fit TRBD1. CDR1 SGHVS and CDR2 FNYEAQ come from the germline V gene. The trim removed 4 bases at V and 9 bases at J, leaving 6 bases unmatched. There are 13 residues in the CDR3.

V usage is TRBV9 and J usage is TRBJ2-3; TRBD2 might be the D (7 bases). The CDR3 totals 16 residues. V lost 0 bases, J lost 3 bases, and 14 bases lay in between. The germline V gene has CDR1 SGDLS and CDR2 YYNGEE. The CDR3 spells CASSVEIGRGTDTQYF. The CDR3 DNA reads TGTGCCAGCAGCGTAGAGATTGGGAGGGGGACAGATACGCAGTATTTT.

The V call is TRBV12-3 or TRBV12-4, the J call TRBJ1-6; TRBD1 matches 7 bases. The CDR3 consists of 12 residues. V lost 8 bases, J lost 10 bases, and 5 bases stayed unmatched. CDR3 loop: CASGRQGSPLHF. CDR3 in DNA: TGTGCCAGCGGAAGACAGGGATCACCCCTCCACTTT.

This CDR3 is CASSYYSGGQRDTQYF. The CDR3 coding sequence is TGCGCCAGCAGCTATTATTCGGGGGGGCAGAGAGATACGCAGTATTTT. The chain joins TRBV5-1 to TRBJ2-3; 8 bases line up with TRBD2. There are 16 residues in the CDR3. Germline CDR1 reads SGHRS; CDR2 reads YFSETQ. The V segment lost 3 bases and the J segment 5 bases; nucleotides outside the gene matches: 11.

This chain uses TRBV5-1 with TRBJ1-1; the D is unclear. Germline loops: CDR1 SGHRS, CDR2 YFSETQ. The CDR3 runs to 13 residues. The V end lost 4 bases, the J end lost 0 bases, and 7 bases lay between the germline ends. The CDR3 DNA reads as TGCGCCAGCAGCACACAAATGAACACTGAAGCTTTCTTT. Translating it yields CASSTQMNTEAFF.

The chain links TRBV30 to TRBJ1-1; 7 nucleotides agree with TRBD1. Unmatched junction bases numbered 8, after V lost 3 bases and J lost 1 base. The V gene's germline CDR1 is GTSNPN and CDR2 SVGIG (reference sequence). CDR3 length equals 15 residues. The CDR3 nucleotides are TGTGCCTGGAGCGTCTTCGGGACAGCGAACACTGAAGCTTTCTTT. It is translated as CAWSVFGTANTEAFF.

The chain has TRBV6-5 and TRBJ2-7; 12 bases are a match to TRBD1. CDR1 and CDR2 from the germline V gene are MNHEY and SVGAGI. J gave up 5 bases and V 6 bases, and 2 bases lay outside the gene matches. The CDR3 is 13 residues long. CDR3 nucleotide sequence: TGTGCCAGCAGGGGGACAGGGGGCGACGAGCAGTACTTC. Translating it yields CASRGTGGDEQYF.

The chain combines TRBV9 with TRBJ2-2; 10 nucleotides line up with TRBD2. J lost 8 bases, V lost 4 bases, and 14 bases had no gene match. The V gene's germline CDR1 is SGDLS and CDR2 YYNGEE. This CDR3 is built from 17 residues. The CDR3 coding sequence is TGTGCCAGCAGCCCCCATGCTACTAGCGGGGTATCAGGGGAGCTGTTTTTT. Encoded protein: CASSPHATSGVSGELFF.

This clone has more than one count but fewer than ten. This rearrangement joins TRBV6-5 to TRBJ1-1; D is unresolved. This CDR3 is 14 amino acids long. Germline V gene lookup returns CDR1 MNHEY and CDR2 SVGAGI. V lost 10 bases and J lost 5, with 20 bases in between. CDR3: CATPSIRGGTEAFF. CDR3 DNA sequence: TGTGCCACCCCCTCGATCCGGGGTGGGACTGAAGCTTTCTTT.

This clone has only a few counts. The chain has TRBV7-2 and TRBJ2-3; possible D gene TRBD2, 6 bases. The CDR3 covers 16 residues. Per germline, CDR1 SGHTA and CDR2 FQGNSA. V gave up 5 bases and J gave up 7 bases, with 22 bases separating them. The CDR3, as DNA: TGTGCCAGCAGCCCTAACACTAGCCCTACTAGTAATACGCAGTATTTT. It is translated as CASSPNTSPTSNTQYF.

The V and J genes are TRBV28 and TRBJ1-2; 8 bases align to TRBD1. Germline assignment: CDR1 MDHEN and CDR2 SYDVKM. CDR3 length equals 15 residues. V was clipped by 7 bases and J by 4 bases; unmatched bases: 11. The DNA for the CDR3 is TGTGCCAGCAAGCCACAGGGGGTGGTTGGCTATGGCTACACCTTC. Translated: CASKPQGVVGYGYTF.

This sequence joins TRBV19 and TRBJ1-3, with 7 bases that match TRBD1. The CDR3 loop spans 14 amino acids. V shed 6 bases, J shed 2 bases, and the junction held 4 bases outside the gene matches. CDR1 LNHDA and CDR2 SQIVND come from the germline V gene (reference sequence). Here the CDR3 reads CASSETGAGNTIYF. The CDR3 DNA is TGTGCCAGTAGCGAAACAGGGGCTGGAAACACCATATATTTT.